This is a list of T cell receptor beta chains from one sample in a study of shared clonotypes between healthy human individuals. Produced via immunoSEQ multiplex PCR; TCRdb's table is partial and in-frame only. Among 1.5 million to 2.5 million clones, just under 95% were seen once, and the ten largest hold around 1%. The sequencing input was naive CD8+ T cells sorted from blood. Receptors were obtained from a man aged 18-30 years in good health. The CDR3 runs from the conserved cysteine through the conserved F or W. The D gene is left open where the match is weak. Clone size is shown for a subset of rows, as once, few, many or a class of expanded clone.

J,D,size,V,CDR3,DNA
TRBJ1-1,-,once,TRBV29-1,CSAEVGGTEAFF,TGCAGCGCTGAAGTCGGTGGCACTGAAGCTTTCTTT
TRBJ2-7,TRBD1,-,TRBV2,CASSEETGKAYEQYF,TGTGCCAGCAGTGAAGAGACAGGGAAAGCCTACGAGCAGTACTTC
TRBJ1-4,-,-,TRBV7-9,CASSPQTAASTNEKLFF,TGTGCCAGCAGCCCGCAGACAGCCGCTTCAACTAATGAAAAACTGTTTTTT
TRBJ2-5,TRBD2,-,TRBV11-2,CASSTGLAVIQETQYF,TGTGCCAGCAGCACCGGACTAGCGGTTATCCAAGAGACCCAGTACTTC
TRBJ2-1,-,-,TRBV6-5,CASGPGGPYNEQFF,TGTGCCAGCGGCCCCGGAGGGCCCTACAATGAGCAGTTCTTC
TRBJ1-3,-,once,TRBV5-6,CASSLGNSGNTIYF,TGTGCCAGCAGCTTGGGTAACTCTGGAAACACCATATATTTT
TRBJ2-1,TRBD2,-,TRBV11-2,CASSLGSTSGGHEQFF,TGTGCCAGCAGCTTAGGATCTACTAGCGGGGGGCATGAGCAGTTCTTC
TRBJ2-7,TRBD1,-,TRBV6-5,CASSPGQGGYEQYF,TGTGCCAGCAGTCCGGGACAGGGTGGATACGAGCAGTACTTC
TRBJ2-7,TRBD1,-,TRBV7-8,CASSFTGGLYEQYF,TGTGCCAGCAGCTTCACAGGGGGACTCTACGAGCAGTACTTC
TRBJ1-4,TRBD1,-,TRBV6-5,CASSKGTDNEKLFF,TGTGCCAGCAGTAAAGGGACAGACAATGAAAAACTGTTTTTT
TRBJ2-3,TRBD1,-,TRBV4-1,CASSQDQGTGGTDTQYF,TGCGCCAGCAGCCAAGATCAGGGAACAGGGGGAACAGATACGCAGTATTTT
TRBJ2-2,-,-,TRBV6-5,CASRGATNTGELFF,TGTGCCAGCAGAGGGGCTACGAACACCGGGGAGCTGTTTTTT
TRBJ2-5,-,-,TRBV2,CATWGDTQETQYF,TGTGCCACCTGGGGGGACACACAAGAGACCCAGTACTTC
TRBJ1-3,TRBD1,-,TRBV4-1,CASSQRTGWNTIYF,TGCGCCAGCAGCCAACGGACAGGGTGGAACACCATATATTTT
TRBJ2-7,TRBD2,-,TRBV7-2,CASSPMGLAYEQYF,TGTGCCAGCAGCCCTATGGGACTAGCATACGAGCAGTACTTC
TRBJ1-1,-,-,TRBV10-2,CASRDTEAFF,TGCGCCAGCAGAGACACTGAAGCTTTCTTT
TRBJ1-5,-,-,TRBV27,CASSLLGGQQPQHF,TGTGCCAGCAGTTTATTAGGGGGTCAGCAGCCCCAGCATTTT